This T cell receptor (beta chain) was captured by sequencing in a study of control samples from healthy donors and cancer patients. TCRdb's table, derived via immunoSEQ multiplex PCR, lists solely in-frame clones and lacks some. This sample has around 120,000 clones, with approximately 91% found just once. The origin of this receptor is a woman younger than 35 in good health. The material sequenced was blood.

CDR3 residues: CATSDSPAPGEQYF. The CDR3 DNA reads as TGTGCCACCAGTGACTCCCCCGCACCGGGAGAGCAGTACTTC. The V gene is TRBV24-1, the J gene TRBJ2-7; TRBD2 is a possible D gene (5 bases). V was clipped by 4 bases and J by 7 bases, with 16 bases between them. The CDR3 is made up of 14 amino acids. Germline lookup yields CDR1 KGHDR and CDR2 SFDVKD.